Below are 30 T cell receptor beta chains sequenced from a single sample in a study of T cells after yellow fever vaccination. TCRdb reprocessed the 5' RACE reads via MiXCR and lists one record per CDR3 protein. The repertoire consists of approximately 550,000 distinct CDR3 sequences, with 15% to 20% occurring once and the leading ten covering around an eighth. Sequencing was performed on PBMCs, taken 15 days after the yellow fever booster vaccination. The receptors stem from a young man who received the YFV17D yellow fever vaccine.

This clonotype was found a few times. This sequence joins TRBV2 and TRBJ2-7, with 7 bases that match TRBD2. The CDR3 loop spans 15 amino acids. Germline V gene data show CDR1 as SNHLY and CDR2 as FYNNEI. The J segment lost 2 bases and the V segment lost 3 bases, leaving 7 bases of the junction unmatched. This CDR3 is CASSDLREVPYEQYF. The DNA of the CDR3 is TGTGCCAGCAGTGATTTACGGGAGGTCCCCTACGAGCAGTACTTC.

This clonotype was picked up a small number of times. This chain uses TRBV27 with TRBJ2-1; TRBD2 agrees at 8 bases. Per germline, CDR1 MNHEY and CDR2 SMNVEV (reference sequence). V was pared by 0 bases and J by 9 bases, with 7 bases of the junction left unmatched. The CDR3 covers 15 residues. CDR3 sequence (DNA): TGTGCCAGCAGTTTATCTGCGGGAGGAACGGGTGAGCAGTTCTTC. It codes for CASSLSAGGTGEQFF.

The CDR3 here is CSAREPLAGGPSSSYNEQFF. CDR3 nucleotide sequence: TGCAGTGCTAGAGAACCCTTGGCGGGAGGGCCCAGTAGCTCCTACAATGAGCAGTTCTTC. V is TRBV20-1 and J is TRBJ2-1; 9 nucleotides align to TRBD2. With 0 bases clipped from V and 0 bases from J, the junction kept 15 bases outside the gene matches. From germline, CDR1 is DFQATT and CDR2 SNEGSKA (reference sequence). The CDR3 spans 20 residues.

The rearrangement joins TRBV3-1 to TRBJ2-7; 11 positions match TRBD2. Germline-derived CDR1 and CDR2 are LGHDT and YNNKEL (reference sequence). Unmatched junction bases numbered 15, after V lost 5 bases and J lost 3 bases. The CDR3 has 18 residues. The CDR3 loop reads CASSSDTKLAGVIYEQYF. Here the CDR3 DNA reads TGTGCCAGCAGCTCTGATACAAAACTAGCGGGAGTGATCTACGAGCAGTACTTC.

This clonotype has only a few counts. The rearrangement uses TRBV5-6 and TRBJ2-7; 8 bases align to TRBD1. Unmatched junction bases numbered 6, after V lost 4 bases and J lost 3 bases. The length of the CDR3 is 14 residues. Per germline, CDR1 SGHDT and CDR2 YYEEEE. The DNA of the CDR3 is TGTGCCAGCAGCCCTGTCGGGACAGGCTACGAGCAGTACTTC. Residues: CASSPVGTGYEQYF.

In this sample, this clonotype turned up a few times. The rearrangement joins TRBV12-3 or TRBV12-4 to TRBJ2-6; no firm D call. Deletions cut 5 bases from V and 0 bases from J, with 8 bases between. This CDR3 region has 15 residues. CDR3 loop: CASSRSFSGANVLTF. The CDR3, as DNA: TGTGCCAGCAGTCGCAGTTTCTCTGGGGCCAACGTCCTGACTTTC.

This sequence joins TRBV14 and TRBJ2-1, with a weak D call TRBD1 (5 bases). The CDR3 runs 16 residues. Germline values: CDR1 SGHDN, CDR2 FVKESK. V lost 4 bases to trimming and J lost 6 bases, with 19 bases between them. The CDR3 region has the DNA TGTGCCAGCAGCCCGCTCGTAGACAGATCCGGCAATGAGCAGTTCTTC. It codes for CASSPLVDRSGNEQFF.

The CDR3 DNA is TGCAGGGGCATGGGTGAGCAGTTCTTC. This codes for CRGMGEQFF. The gene calls are TRBV20-1 and TRBJ2-1; D ambiguous. The CDR3 sequence is 9 residues long. Germline CDR1 is DFQATT and CDR2 is SNEGSKA (reference sequence).

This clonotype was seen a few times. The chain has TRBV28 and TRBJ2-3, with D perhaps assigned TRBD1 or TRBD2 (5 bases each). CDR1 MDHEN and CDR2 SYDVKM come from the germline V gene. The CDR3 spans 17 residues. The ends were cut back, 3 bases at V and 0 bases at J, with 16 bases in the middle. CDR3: CASSFNRDGASTDTQYF. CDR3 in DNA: TGTGCCAGCAGTTTTAACCGGGACGGAGCTAGCACAGATACGCAGTATTTT.

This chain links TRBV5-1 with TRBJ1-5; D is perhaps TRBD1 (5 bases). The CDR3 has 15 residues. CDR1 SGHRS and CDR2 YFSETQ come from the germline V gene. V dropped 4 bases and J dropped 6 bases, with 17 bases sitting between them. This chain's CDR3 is CASSPGDRRGQPQHF. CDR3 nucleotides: TGCGCCAGCAGCCCGGGGGACCGTCGGGGTCAGCCCCAGCATTTT.

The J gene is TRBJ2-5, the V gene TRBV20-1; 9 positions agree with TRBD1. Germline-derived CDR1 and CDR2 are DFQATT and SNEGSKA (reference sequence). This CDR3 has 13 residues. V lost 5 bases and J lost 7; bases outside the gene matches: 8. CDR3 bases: TGCAGTGCTCCAGAGGGACAGGGATGGACCCAGTACTTC. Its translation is CSAPEGQGWTQYF.

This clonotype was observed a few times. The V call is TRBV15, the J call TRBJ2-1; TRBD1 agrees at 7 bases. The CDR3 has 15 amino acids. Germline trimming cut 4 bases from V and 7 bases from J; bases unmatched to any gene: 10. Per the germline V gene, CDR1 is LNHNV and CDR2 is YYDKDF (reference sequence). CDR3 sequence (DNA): TGTGCCACCAGCACAGCAGGGGGTTGGGGGAATGAGCAGTTCTTC. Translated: CATSTAGGWGNEQFF. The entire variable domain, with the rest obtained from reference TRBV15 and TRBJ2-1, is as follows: DAMVIQNPRYQVTQFGKPVTLSCSQTLNHNVMYWYQQKSSQAPKLLFHYYDKDFNNEADTPDNFQSRRPNTSFCFLDIRSPGLGDTAMYLCATSTAGGWGNEQFFGPGTRLTVL.

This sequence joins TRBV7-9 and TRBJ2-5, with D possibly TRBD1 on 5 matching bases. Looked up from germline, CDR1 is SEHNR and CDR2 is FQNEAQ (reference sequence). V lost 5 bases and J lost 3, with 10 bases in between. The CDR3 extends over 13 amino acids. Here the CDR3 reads CASSSRVEETQYF. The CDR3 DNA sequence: TGTGCCAGCAGCAGCAGGGTTGAAGAGACCCAGTACTTC.

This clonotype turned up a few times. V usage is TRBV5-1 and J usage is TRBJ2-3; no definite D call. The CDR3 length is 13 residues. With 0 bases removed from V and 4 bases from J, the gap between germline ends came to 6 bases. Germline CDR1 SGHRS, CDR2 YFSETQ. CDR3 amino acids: CASSLESADTQYF. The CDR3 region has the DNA TGCGCCAGCAGCTTGGAGTCGGCAGATACGCAGTATTTT.

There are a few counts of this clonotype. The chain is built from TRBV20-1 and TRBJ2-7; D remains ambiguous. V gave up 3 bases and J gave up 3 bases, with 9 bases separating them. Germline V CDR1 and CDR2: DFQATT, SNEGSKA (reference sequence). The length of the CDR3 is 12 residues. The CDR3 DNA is TGCAGTGCTAGTGGTCTAGACTACGAGCAGTACTTC. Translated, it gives CSASGLDYEQYF.

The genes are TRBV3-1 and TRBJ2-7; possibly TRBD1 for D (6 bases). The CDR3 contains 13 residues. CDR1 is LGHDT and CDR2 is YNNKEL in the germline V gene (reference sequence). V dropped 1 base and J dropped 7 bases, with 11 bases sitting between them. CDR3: CASSQVGGTEQYF. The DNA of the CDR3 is TGTGCCAGCAGCCAAGTAGGTGGGACAGAGCAGTACTTC.

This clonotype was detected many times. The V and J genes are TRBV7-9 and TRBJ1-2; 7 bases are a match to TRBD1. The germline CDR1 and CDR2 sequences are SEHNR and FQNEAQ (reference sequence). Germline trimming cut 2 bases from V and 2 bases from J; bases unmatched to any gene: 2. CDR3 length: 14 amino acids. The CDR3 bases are TGTGCCAGCAGCTTACAGACAGGGAACTATGGCTACACCTTC. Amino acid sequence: CASSLQTGNYGYTF.

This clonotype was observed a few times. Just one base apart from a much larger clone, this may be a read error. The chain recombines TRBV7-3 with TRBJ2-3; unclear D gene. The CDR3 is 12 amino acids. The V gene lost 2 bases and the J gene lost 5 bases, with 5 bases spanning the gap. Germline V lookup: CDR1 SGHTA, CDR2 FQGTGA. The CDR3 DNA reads TGTGCCAGCAGCTTAGAGCAAGATACGCAGTATTTT. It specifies CASSLEQDTQYF.

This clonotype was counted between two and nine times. In DNA form, the CDR3 reads TGCAGTGCTAGAGTTGGCACGGGACTAGCGGGAGGAGGGACCGGCACAGATACGCAGTATTTT. It translates to CSARVGTGLAGGGTGTDTQYF. The chain is built from TRBV20-1 and TRBJ2-3, with 15 bases that match TRBD2. This CDR3 contains 21 residues. The germline gives CDR1 DFQATT, CDR2 SNEGSKA (reference sequence). Trimming removed 1 base from V and 1 base from J; junction bases left unmatched: 15.

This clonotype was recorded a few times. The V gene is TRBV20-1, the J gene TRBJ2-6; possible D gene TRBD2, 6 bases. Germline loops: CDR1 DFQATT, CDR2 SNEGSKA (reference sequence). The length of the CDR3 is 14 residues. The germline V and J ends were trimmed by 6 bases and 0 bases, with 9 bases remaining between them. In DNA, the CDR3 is TGCAGTGCGCGGGATGCCTCTGGGGCCAACGTCCTGACTTTC. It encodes CSARDASGANVLTF.

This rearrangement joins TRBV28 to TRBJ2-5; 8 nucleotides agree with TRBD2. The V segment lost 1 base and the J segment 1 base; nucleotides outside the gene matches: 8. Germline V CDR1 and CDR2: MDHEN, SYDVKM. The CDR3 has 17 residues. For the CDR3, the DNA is TGTGCCAGCAGTTTATTTGGGCTAGCGGGCCTCCAAGAGACCCAGTACTTC. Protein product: CASSLFGLAGLQETQYF.

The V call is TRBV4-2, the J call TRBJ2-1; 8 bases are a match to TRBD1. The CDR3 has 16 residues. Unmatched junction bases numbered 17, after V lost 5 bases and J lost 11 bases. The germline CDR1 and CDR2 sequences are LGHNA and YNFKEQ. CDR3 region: CASSFSAGGKNEKQFF. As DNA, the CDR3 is TGTGCCAGCAGCTTCTCCGCAGGGGGCAAAAATGAAAAGCAGTTCTTC.

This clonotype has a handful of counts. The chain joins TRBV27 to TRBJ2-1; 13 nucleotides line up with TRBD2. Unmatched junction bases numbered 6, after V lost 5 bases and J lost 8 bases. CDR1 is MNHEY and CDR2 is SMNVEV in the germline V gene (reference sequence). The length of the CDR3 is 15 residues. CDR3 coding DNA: TGTGCCAGCAGTAGGACTAGCGGGAGTTTTGATGAGCAGTTCTTC. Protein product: CASSRTSGSFDEQFF.

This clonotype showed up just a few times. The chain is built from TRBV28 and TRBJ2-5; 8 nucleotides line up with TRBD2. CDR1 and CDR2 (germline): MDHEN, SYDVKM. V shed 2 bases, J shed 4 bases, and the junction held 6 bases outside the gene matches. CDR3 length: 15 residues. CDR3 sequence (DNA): TGTGCCAGCAGTTTACCGGGCGGGAGGAGAGAGACCCAGTACTTC. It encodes CASSLPGGRRETQYF.

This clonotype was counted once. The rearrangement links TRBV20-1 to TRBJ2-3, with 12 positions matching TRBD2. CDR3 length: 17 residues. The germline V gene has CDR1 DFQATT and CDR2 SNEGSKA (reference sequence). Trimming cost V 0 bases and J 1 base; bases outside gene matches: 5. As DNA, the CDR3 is TGCAGTGCTAGAGACGCGCTAGCGGGAGGGCGCACAGATACGCAGTATTTT. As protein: CSARDALAGGRTDTQYF.

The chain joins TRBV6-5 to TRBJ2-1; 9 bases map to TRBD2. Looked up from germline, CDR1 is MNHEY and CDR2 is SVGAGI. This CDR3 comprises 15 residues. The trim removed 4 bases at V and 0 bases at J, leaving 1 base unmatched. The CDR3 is CASSWTSDSYNEQFF. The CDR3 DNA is TGTGCCAGCAGTTGGACTAGCGACTCCTACAATGAGCAGTTCTTC.

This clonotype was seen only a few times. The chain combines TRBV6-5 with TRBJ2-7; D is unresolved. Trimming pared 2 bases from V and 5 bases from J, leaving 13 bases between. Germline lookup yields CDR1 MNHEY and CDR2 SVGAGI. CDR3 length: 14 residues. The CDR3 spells CASSYPLSDHEQYF. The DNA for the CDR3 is TGTGCCAGCAGTTACCCGCTGAGTGACCACGAGCAGTACTTC.

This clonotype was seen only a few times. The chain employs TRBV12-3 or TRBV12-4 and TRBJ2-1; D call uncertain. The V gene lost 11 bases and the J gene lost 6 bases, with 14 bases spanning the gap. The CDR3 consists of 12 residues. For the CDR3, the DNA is TGTGCCGCCATCTCGGGCCTCAATGAGCAGTTCTTC. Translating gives CAAISGLNEQFF.

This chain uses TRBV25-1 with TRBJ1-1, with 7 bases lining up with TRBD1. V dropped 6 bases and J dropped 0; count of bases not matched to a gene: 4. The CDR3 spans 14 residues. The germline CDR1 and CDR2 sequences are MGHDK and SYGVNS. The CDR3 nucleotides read TGTGCCAGCAGATCGACAGGGTTGAACACTGAAGCTTTCTTT. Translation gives CASRSTGLNTEAFF.

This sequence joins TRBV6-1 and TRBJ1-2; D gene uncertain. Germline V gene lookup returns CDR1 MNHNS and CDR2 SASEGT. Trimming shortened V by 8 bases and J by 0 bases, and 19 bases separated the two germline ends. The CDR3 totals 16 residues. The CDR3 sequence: CASHGQLASANYGYTF. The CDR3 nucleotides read TGTGCCAGCCACGGTCAGCTTGCCTCAGCTAACTATGGCTACACCTTC.